This TCR beta chain was sequenced during a study of T cell repertoires in MIS-A myocarditis. The CDR3 is 15 residues long. V was pared by 4 bases and J by 6 bases, with 5 bases of the junction left unmatched. From germline, CDR1 is SGHVS and CDR2 FQNEAQ. Assay: immunoSEQ multiplex PCR; the TCRdb copy retains only in-frame clones and omits some. Here the sample spans more than 9,000 clones, around nine tenths being singletons. Input material: thoracic lymph node tissue obtained at autopsy. The V and J genes are TRBV7-8 and TRBJ2-3; 12 nucleotides match TRBD2. The TCR originated in a man between 18 and 29 years old with fulminant myocarditis from multisystem inflammatory syndrome in adults (MIS-A) after COVID-19. As DNA, the CDR3 is TGTGCCAGCAGCTCTAGCGGGGGGGTAGGGGATACGCAGTATTTT. The encoded protein is CASSSSGGVGDTQYF.